Below, 9 T cell receptor beta chains from the same sample are listed, as sequenced in a study of T cells in Graves' hyperthyroidism and ophthalmopathy. Amplification targeted TCR beta CDR3 regions from RNA transcripts. TCR CDR3 underwent first-round RT-PCR with the HTBI primer set. TCRdb reanalysed the multiplex PCR reads using MiXCR and keeps one entry per CDR3 protein. The table shows approximately 480,000 distinct CDR3 sequences, with about 20% occurring only once. The source material was blood. The receptors originated from a man between 18 and 29 years old with Graves' hyperthyroidism.

This clonotype was seen many times. The genes are TRBV6-5 and TRBJ1-5; no clear D. The CDR3 runs 12 residues. Trimming cost V 1 base and J 6 bases, with 4 bases left between them. In germline, CDR1 is MNHEY, CDR2 SVGAGI. The CDR3 bases are TGTGCCAGCAGTTACTTGGGTCAGCCCCAGCATTTT. Its translation: CASSYLGQPQHF.

The CDR3 coding sequence is TGTGCCAGCAGCCAAGATGGGGGACTACATGGATACTATGGCTACACCTTC. Translating gives CASSQDGGLHGYYGYTF. The chain is built from TRBV3-1 and TRBJ1-2; D possibly corresponds to TRBD1 (5 bases). The V gene's germline CDR1 is LGHDT and CDR2 YNNKEL (reference sequence). Between the trimmed V and J ends, which lost 0 bases and 3 bases, there was a span of 17 bases. CDR3 length: 17 residues.

The table lists this clonotype with a few counts. In DNA form, the CDR3 reads TGTGCCAGCAGCTCCGGGGCACTAAGAAACATTCAGTACTTC. It encodes CASSSGALRNIQYF. The chain has TRBV11-2 and TRBJ2-4; perhaps D is TRBD1 or TRBD2 (5 bases each). The CDR3 length is 14 residues. V lost 4 bases, J lost 6 bases, and 13 bases lay in between. Germline values: CDR1 SGHAT, CDR2 FQNNGV.

At least ten counts were recorded for this clonotype. The chain joins TRBV10-3 to TRBJ1-1; tentative D call: TRBD1 (5 bases). There are 15 residues in the CDR3. CDR1 is ENHRY, CDR2 SYGVKD, per germline. The V and J ends lost 0 bases and 1 base respectively, with 9 bases between them. The CDR3 DNA sequence: TGTGCCATCAGTGAGTCGAGGACACAGAACACTGAAGCTTTCTTT. Protein sequence: CAISESRTQNTEAFF.

A remark on this clonotype: At one boundary the junction diverges from the germline segment, which might be a read error. The gene calls are TRBV12-3 or TRBV12-4 and TRBJ1-5; 7 positions agree with TRBD1. The CDR3 has 17 residues. Here the CDR3 reads CASSPSGTVYDYQPQHF. CDR3 sequence (DNA): TGTGCCAGCAGCCCCTCCGGGACAGTATATGACTATCAGCCTCAGCATTTT.

This clonotype was counted ten times or more. The V gene is TRBV10-2, the J gene TRBJ1-1; 10 bases match TRBD1. V shed 5 bases, J shed 5 bases, and the junction held 8 bases outside the gene matches. The CDR3 covers 15 residues. The V gene's germline CDR1 is WSHSY and CDR2 SAAADI. CDR3 residues: CASSPLGQGVTEAFF. CDR3 nucleotide sequence: TGCGCCAGCAGTCCTCTAGGACAGGGGGTAACTGAAGCTTTCTTT.

To note about this clonotype: Just one base apart from a much larger clone, this may be a read error. Because the CDR3 is missing its conserved closing phenylalanine or tryptophan, this is likely a read error. The chain uses TRBV28 and TRBJ1-5, with D possibly TRBD1 on 5 matching bases. The V end was cut by 1 base, the J end by 5 bases, with 15 bases between. Per the germline V gene, CDR1 is MDHEN and CDR2 is SYDVKM. The CDR3 has 16 amino acids. CDR3 region: CASSLYGGNHDQPQHS. The CDR3 nucleotides read TGTGCCAGCAGTTTATATGGGGGGAATCACGATCAGCCCCAGCATTCT.

This clonotype was counted many times. The J gene is TRBJ1-1, the V gene TRBV6-2 or TRBV6-3, with unresolved D. Per germline, CDR1 MNHEY and CDR2 SVGEGT. The CDR3 length is 14 residues. With 8 bases removed from V and 1 base from J, the gap between germline ends came to 14 bases. The CDR3 protein is CASAEQTTNTEAFF. CDR3 DNA sequence: TGTGCCAGCGCTGAGCAGACAACGAACACTGAAGCTTTCTTT.

The chain couples TRBV6-5 to TRBJ1-1; D might be TRBD1 (5 bases). V was cut by 4 bases and J by 5 bases, with 23 bases left in between. The CDR3 runs 17 residues. CDR1 is MNHEY and CDR2 is SVGAGI in the germline V gene. The CDR3 coding sequence is TGTGCCAGCAGTTCTTCATCGAGGGCATCCCGGGGGACTGAAGCTTTCTTT. Translation gives CASSSSSRASRGTEAFF.